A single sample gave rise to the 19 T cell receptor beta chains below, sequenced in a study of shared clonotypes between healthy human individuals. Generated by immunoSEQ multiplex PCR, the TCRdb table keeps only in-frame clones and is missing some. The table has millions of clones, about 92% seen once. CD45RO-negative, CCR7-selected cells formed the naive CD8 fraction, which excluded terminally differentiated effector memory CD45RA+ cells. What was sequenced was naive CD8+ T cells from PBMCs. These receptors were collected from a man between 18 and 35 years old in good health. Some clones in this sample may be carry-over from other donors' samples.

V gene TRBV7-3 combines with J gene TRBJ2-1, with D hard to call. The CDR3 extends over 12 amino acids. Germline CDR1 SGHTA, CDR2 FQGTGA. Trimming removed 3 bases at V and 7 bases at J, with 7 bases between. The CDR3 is CASSLDGNEQFF. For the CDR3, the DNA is TGTGCCAGCAGCTTGGACGGGAATGAGCAGTTCTTC.

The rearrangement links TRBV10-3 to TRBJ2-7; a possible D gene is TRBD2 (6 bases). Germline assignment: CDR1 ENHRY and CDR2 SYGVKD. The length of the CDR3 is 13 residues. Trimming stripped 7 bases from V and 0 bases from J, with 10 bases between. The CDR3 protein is CAITKEGSYEQYF. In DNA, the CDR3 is TGTGCCATCACCAAGGAGGGCTCCTACGAGCAGTACTTC.

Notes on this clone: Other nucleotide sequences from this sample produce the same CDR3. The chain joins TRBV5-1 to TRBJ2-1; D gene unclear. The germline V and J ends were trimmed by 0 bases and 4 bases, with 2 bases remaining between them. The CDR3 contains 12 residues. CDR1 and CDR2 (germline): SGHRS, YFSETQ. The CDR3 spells CASSLEYNEQFF. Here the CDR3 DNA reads TGCGCCAGCAGCTTGGAATACAATGAGCAGTTCTTC.

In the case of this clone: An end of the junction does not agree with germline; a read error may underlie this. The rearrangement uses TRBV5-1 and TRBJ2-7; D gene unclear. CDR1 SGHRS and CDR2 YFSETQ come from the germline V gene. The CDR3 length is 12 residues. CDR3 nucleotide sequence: TGCGCCAGCAGCTTGGCCTGCCAGGATCGGAACTTC. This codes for CASSLACQDRNF.

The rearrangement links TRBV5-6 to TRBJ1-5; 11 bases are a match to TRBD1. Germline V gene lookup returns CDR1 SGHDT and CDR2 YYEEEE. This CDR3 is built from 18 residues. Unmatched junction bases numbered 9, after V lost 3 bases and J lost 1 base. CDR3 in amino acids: CASSSHAWDRGSNQPQHF. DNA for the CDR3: TGTGCCAGCAGCTCCCACGCATGGGACAGGGGGAGCAATCAGCCCCAGCATTTT.

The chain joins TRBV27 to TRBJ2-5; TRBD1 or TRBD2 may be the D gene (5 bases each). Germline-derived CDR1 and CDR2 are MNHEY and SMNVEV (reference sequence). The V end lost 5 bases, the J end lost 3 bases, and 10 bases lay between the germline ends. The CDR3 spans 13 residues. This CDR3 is CASSSRDEETQYF. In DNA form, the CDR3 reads TGTGCCAGCAGTAGCAGGGACGAAGAGACCCAGTACTTC.

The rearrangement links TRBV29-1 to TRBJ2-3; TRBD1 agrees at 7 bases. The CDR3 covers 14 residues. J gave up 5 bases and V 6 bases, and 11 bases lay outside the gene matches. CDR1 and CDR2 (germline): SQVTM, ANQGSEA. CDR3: CSVWTGGRKDTQYF. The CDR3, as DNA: TGCAGCGTATGGACAGGTGGTAGGAAAGATACGCAGTATTTT.

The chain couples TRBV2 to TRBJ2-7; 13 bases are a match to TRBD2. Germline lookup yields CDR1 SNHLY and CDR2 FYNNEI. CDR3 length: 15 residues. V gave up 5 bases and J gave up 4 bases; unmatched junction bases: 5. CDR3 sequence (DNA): TGTGCCAGCAGTTTCGGACTAGCGGGAGAGTACGAGCAGTACTTC. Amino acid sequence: CASSFGLAGEYEQYF.

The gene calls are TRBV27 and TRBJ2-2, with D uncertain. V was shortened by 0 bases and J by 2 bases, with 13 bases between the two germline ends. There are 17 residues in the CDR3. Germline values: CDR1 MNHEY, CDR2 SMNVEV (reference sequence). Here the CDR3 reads CASSLSVLGSNTGELFF. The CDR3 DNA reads TGTGCCAGCAGTTTATCGGTTTTAGGATCAAACACCGGGGAGCTGTTTTTT.

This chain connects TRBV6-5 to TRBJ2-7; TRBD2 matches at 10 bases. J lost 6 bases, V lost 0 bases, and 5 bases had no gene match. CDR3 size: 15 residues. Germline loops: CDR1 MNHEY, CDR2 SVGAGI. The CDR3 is CASSYSMLAGGEQYF. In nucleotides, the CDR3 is TGTGCCAGCAGTTACTCTATGTTAGCGGGAGGCGAGCAGTACTTC.

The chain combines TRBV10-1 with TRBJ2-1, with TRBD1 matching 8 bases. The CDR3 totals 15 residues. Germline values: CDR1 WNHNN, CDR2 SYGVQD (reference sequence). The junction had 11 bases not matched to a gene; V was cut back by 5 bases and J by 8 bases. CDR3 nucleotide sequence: TGCGCCAGCAGTCCAGACAGGGGTGTCGTGGATGAGCAGTTCTTC. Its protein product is CASSPDRGVVDEQFF.

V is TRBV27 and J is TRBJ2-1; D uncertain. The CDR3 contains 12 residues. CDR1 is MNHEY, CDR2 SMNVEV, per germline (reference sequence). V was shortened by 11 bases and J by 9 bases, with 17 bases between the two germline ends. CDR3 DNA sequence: TGTGCCTCGGGTTTTTGGTCGGGTGAGCAGTTCTTC. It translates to CASGFWSGEQFF.

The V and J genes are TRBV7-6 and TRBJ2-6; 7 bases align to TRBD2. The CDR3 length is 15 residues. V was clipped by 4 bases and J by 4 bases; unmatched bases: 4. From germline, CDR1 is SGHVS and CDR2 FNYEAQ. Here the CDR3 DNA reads TGTGCCAGCAGCTCCCGGGAGGCGGGGGCCAACGTCCTGACTTTC. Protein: CASSSREAGANVLTF.

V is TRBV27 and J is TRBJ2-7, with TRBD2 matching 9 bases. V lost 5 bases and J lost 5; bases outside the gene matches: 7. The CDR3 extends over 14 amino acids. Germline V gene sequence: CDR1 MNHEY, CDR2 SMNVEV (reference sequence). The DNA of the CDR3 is TGTGCCAGCAGTCTTAGCGGGAGAATTGACGAGCAGTACTTC. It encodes CASSLSGRIDEQYF.

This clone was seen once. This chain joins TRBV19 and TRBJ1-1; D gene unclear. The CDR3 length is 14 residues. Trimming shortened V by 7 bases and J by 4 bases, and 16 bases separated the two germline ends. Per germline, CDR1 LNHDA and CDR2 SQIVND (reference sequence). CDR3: CASTTGGALTEAFF. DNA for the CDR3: TGTGCCAGTACTACCGGAGGCGCGCTCACTGAAGCTTTCTTT.

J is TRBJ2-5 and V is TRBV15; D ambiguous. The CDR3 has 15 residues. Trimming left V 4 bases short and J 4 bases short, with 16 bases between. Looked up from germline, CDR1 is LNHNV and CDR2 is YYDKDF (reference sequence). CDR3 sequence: CATSTRAFPTETQYF. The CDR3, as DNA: TGTGCCACCAGCACCCGGGCCTTCCCGACAGAGACCCAGTACTTC.

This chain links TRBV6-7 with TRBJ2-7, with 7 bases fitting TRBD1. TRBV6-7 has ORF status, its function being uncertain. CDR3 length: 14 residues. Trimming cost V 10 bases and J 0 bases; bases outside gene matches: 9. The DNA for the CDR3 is TGTGCCACATACCCCAGGGGGAGCTCCTACGAGCAGTACTTC. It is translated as CATYPRGSSYEQYF.

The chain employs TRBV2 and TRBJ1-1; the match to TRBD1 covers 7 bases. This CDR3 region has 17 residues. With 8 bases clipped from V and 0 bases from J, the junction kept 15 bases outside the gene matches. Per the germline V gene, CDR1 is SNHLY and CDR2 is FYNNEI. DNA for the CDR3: TGTGCCAGCTCCCAGGGGGGGTGGGGGAACATGAACACTGAAGCTTTCTTT. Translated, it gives CASSQGGWGNMNTEAFF. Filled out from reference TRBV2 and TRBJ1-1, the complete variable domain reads EPEVTQTPSHQVTQMGQEVILRCVPISNHLYFYWYRQILGQKVEFLVSFYNNEISEKSEIFDDQFSVERPDGSNFTLKIRSTKLEDSAMYFCASSQGGWGNMNTEAFFGQGTRLTVV.

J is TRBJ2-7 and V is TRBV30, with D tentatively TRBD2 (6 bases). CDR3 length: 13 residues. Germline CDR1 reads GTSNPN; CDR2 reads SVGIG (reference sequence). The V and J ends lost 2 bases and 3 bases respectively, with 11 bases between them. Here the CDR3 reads CAWSIGTFYEQYF. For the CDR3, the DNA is TGTGCCTGGAGTATAGGGACTTTCTACGAGCAGTACTTC.